This TCR beta chain was found in a study of PD-1 blockade in classical Hodgkin lymphoma. The study's findings and limits: Complete responders matched newly diagnosed patients in baseline diversity. Diversity in CD4+ TCRs, unlike that measured in CD8+ TCRs, had risen significantly by C4D1.

The CDR3 is made up of 14 amino acids. V shed 4 bases and J shed 2 bases, with 14 bases lying between them. The germline V gene encodes CDR1 SQVTM and CDR2 ANQGSEA. Only in-frame clones appear in the TCRdb table, and some are missing; sequencing was by immunoSEQ multiplex PCR. The data show 70,000 to 80,000 clones, 85% to 95% seen once. Relapse was seen in all patients after autologous stem cell transplantation, and brentuximab vedotin exposure was variable. With respect to this clone: What it binds is not known.

The gene calls are TRBV29-1 and TRBJ2-5; possibly TRBD1 for D (6 bases). This clonotype originated in a human donor with classical Hodgkin lymphoma. This material consisted of peripheral blood mononuclear cells (PBMCs), taken at baseline. The CDR3 DNA reads TGCAGCGTTGCACCCATGGACAGTCAAGAGACCCAGTACTTC. It is translated as CSVAPMDSQETQYF.